Listed below are T cell receptor beta chains from one sample, sequenced in a study of T-cell memory formation after mild COVID-19. One entry per CDR3 protein results from TCRdb running MiXCR on the 5' RACE reads. The sample shows 350,000 to 400,000 distinct CDR3 sequences, approximately 21% of them seen only once. Sequencing used PBMCs or a T cell subset sorted from them (not recorded which). The receptors here all came from an adult woman who had mild COVID-19 (a few samples of this study predate the infection). Cell type and time point are not known. Each CDR3 is given with its conserved first and last residue. D genes are given only for firm matches. Clone size is stated in some rows and not others, as once, few, many or a class when expanded.

D: .; length: 17; J: TRBJ2-1; V: TRBV25-1; size: many; DNA: TGTGCCAGCACCCGAGAGACAGGAACCGTGGTCTACAATGAGCAGTTCTTC; CDR3: CASTRETGTVVYNEQFF
D: .; length: 15; J: TRBJ1-1; V: TRBV7-3; size: few; DNA: TGTGCCAGCAGCCGAGACGGTATGGTGACAGCTGAAGCTTTCTTT; CDR3: CASSRDGMVTAEAFF
D: .; length: 13; J: TRBJ2-3; V: TRBV20-1; size: .; DNA: TGCAGTGCTAGGGCCACGCTCACAGATACGCAGTATTTT; CDR3: CSARATLTDTQYF
D: TRBD2; length: 16; J: TRBJ2-1; V: TRBV3-1; size: few; DNA: TGTGCCAGCAGCCAATCCTTAGCGGGGAATTACAATGAGCAGTTCTTC; CDR3: CASSQSLAGNYNEQFF
D: TRBD1; length: 14; J: TRBJ2-1; V: TRBV20-1; size: few; DNA: TGCAGCGGGACAGGGTTAGGGATTCGGAATGAGCAGTTCTTC; CDR3: CSGTGLGIRNEQFF
D: .; length: 10; J: TRBJ1-1; V: TRBV3-1; size: .; DNA: TGTGCCAGCGGGAACACTGAAGCTTTCTTT; CDR3: CASGNTEAFF
D: TRBD2; length: 21; J: TRBJ2-5; V: TRBV7-6; size: few; DNA: TGTGCCAGCAGCTTTGGGCCAGCAGCTTTGGGCCTAGCGGGAGAGGGGGAGACCCAGTACTTC; CDR3: CASSFGPAALGLAGEGETQYF
D: .; length: 13; J: TRBJ2-1; V: TRBV5-1; size: few; DNA: TGCGCCAGCAGCTACGGGGGGCGCAATGAGCAGTTCTTC; CDR3: CASSYGGRNEQFF
D: .; length: 14; J: TRBJ2-7; V: TRBV5-1; size: .; DNA: TGCGCCAGCAGCTTAAGGGTGAGCTCCTACGAGCAGTACTTC; CDR3: CASSLRVSSYEQYF
D: .; length: 17; J: TRBJ2-1; V: TRBV7-3; size: few; DNA: TGTGCCAGCAGCTTAAGACCTCCGGGACCGGCCGCCAATGAGCAGTTCTTC; CDR3: CASSLRPPGPAANEQFF
D: .; length: 11; J: TRBJ1-1; V: TRBV6-6; size: .; DNA: TGTGCCAGCTGGAGGAGCCCTGAAGCTTTCTTT; CDR3: CASWRSPEAFF
D: .; length: 14; J: TRBJ1-1; V: TRBV5-1; size: few; DNA: TGCGCCAGCAGCTTGGGGGGTCGGCAAGACGAAGCTTTCTTT; CDR3: CASSLGGRQDEAFF
D: .; length: 13; J: TRBJ2-4; V: TRBV3-1; size: .; DNA: TGTGCCAGCAGCCATGACAGAAAAGACATTCAGTACTTC; CDR3: CASSHDRKDIQYF
D: TRBD2; length: 14; J: TRBJ2-1; V: TRBV7-3; size: .; DNA: TGTGCCAGCAGCTCCAGACTAGCTTCCAATGAGCAGTTCTTC; CDR3: CASSSRLASNEQFF
D: TRBD2; length: 14; J: TRBJ2-3; V: TRBV2; size: .; DNA: TGTGCCAGCAGTCGGGGGGGCCGCACAGATACGCAGTATTTT; CDR3: CASSRGGRTDTQYF
D: TRBD1; length: 14; J: TRBJ1-1; V: TRBV6-1; size: .; DNA: TGTGCCAGCCAGAGGACAGGTTCGACCACTGAAGCTTTCTTT; CDR3: CASQRTGSTTEAFF
D: TRBD2; length: 16; J: TRBJ2-7; V: TRBV10-2; size: few; DNA: TGCGCCAGCAGGGCTTTAGCGGGAGGATCAAGAAACGAGCAGTACTTC; CDR3: CASRALAGGSRNEQYF
D: TRBD1; length: 14; J: TRBJ2-3; V: TRBV7-2; size: .; DNA: TGTGCCAGCAGCGACAGGGGCTCGGCAGATACGCAGTATTTT; CDR3: CASSDRGSADTQYF
D: TRBD2; length: 17; J: TRBJ2-3; V: TRBV7-6; size: few; DNA: TGTGCCAGCAGCCGGACTAGCGGGGGATCCTACACAGATACGCAGTATTTT; CDR3: CASSRTSGGSYTDTQYF
D: TRBD1; length: 15; J: TRBJ1-1; V: TRBV5-1; size: .; DNA: TGCGCCAGCAGGGACCAGGGGGCGATGAACACTGAAGCTTTCTTT; CDR3: CASRDQGAMNTEAFF
D: TRBD2; length: 19; J: TRBJ2-1; V: TRBV12-3/TRBV12-4; size: many; DNA: TGTGCCAGCAGTTTAAGGGGACTAGCGGGGCGCCTTACCTACAATGAGCAGTTCTTC; CDR3: CASSLRGLAGRLTYNEQFF
D: .; length: 13; J: TRBJ1-2; V: TRBV30; size: .; DNA: TGTGCCTGGAGTGTGTATCTCCAATCTGGCTACACCTTC; CDR3: CAWSVYLQSGYTF
D: TRBD1; length: 18; J: TRBJ1-5; V: TRBV6-2/TRBV6-3; size: .; DNA: TGTGCCAGCAGTATACGCGGACAGGACACTTATAGCAATCAGCCCCAGCATTTT; CDR3: CASSIRGQDTYSNQPQHF
D: .; length: 13; J: TRBJ1-2; V: TRBV7-2; size: .; DNA: TGTGCCAGCAGCCCCGGGACACACTATGGCTACACCTTC; CDR3: CASSPGTHYGYTF
D: TRBD2; length: 18; J: TRBJ2-7; V: TRBV28; size: .; DNA: TGTGCCAGCAGTTCAGTGCCCGGAGGGGTAGCGGGAGAGGACGAGCAGTACTTC; CDR3: CASSSVPGGVAGEDEQYF
D: .; length: 14; J: TRBJ2-3; V: TRBV3-1; size: .; DNA: TGTGCCAGCAGCCAAGATGGTGAACGGGATACGCAGTATTTT; CDR3: CASSQDGERDTQYF
D: .; length: 14; J: TRBJ1-1; V: TRBV19; size: .; DNA: TGTGCCAGTAGTATAGCGGAGGGATATGCTGAAGCTTTCTTT; CDR3: CASSIAEGYAEAFF
D: .; length: 17; J: TRBJ2-2; V: TRBV12-3/TRBV12-4; size: .; DNA: TGTGCCAGCAGCGCGAGTTTGGGGGTGTGGAACACCGGGGAGCTGTTTTTT; CDR3: CASSASLGVWNTGELFF
D: TRBD2; length: 19; J: TRBJ2-1; V: TRBV4-3; size: few; DNA: TGCGCCAGCAGCCAAGAAGGAGGGACTAGCGGGAGGGGGGTATATGAGCAGTTCTTC; CDR3: CASSQEGGTSGRGVYEQFF
D: .; length: 13; J: TRBJ2-3; V: TRBV20-1; size: .; DNA: TGCAGCCCCTTACGCCCTAGCACAGATACGCAGTATTTT; CDR3: CSPLRPSTDTQYF
D: TRBD2; length: 15; J: TRBJ2-3; V: TRBV10-3; size: .; DNA: TGTGCCATCGGAAAAACGGGAGGTTTAGGAGATACGCAGTATTTT; CDR3: CAIGKTGGLGDTQYF
D: .; length: 13; J: TRBJ2-7; V: TRBV20-1; size: few; DNA: TGCAGTGCTTCCCCACCCAGCTCCTACGAGCAGTACTTC; CDR3: CSASPPSSYEQYF
D: TRBD2; length: 14; J: TRBJ2-7; V: TRBV12-3/TRBV12-4; size: few; DNA: TGTGCCAGCAGTTTGACTAGCGGGGCCGGCGAGCAGTACTTC; CDR3: CASSLTSGAGEQYF
D: .; length: 11; J: TRBJ2-1; V: TRBV30; size: many; DNA: TGTGCCTGGAGTATCTACAATGAGCAGTTCTTC; CDR3: CAWSIYNEQFF
D: TRBD1; length: 15; J: TRBJ2-7; V: TRBV12-3/TRBV12-4; size: few; DNA: TGTGCCAGCAGTCGGAAATACAGGGGCCACTACGAGCAGTACTTC; CDR3: CASSRKYRGHYEQYF
D: TRBD1; length: 15; J: TRBJ1-4; V: TRBV2; size: .; DNA: TGTGCCAGCAGCCAGATACAGGGGGCGTATGAAAAACTGTTTTTT; CDR3: CASSQIQGAYEKLFF
D: TRBD2; length: 15; J: TRBJ2-5; V: TRBV5-1; size: .; DNA: TGCGCCAGCAGCTCCCAGCGGGGGCCTCAAGAGACCCAGTACTTC; CDR3: CASSSQRGPQETQYF
D: TRBD2; length: 17; J: TRBJ2-3; V: TRBV7-9; size: .; DNA: TGTGCCAGCAGCCAAGGACTAGCGGGAGTGTGGTCAGATACGCAGTATTTT; CDR3: CASSQGLAGVWSDTQYF
D: .; length: 13; J: TRBJ2-3; V: TRBV27; size: .; DNA: TGTGCCAGCAGTACGCTCAACACAGATACGCAGTATTTT; CDR3: CASSTLNTDTQYF
D: TRBD1; length: 15; J: TRBJ2-5; V: TRBV7-9; size: .; DNA: TGTGCCAGCAGCCCCGGACAGGGATTCCAAGAGACCCAGTACTTC; CDR3: CASSPGQGFQETQYF
D: TRBD1; length: 16; J: TRBJ2-2; V: TRBV12-5; size: .; DNA: TGTGCTAGTGGTTTAGGGGGACAGGGGAACACCGGGGAGCTGTTTTTT; CDR3: CASGLGGQGNTGELFF
D: TRBD2; length: 13; J: TRBJ2-1; V: TRBV7-2; size: .; DNA: TGTGCCAGCAGCCAACACGGGACTAGCGTTCGGTTCTTC; CDR3: CASSQHGTSVRFF
D: TRBD2; length: 15; J: TRBJ2-5; V: TRBV4-2; size: .; DNA: TGTGCCAGCAGCCAAGATACGGGAGGCACGGAGACCCAGTACTTC; CDR3: CASSQDTGGTETQYF
D: TRBD1; length: 17; J: TRBJ1-5; V: TRBV23-1; size: few; DNA: TGCGCCAGCAGCCAACTACCCCGAGAGGGGGCGATTCAGCCCCAGCATTTT; CDR3: CASSQLPREGAIQPQHF
D: .; length: 16; J: TRBJ2-7; V: TRBV7-2; size: .; DNA: TGTGCCAGCAGCTTAGTGTTCAGCTCTAGCTCCTACGAGCAGTACTTC; CDR3: CASSLVFSSSSYEQYF
D: .; length: 15; J: TRBJ2-1; V: TRBV11-2; size: .; DNA: TGTGCCAGCAGCCCATCGGTTGGGGGGACCGATGAGCAGTTCTTC; CDR3: CASSPSVGGTDEQFF
D: .; length: 15; J: TRBJ1-1; V: TRBV6-5; size: .; DNA: TGTGCCAGCAGTTACTTTGCAGGGACGAACACTGAAGCTTTCTTT; CDR3: CASSYFAGTNTEAFF
D: TRBD2; length: 16; J: TRBJ2-3; V: TRBV7-3; size: many; DNA: TGTGCCAGCAGCTTCTTAGCGGGAGGGCCCCCAGATACGCAGTATTTT; CDR3: CASSFLAGGPPDTQYF
D: TRBD1; length: 13; J: TRBJ1-2; V: TRBV5-1; size: .; DNA: TGCGCCAGCAGCGGAACAGGGGTCTATGGCTACACCTTC; CDR3: CASSGTGVYGYTF
D: .; length: 14; J: TRBJ2-7; V: TRBV6-2/TRBV6-3; size: few; DNA: TGTGCCAGCAACCCCAGGACTGACGCCTACGAGCAGTACTTC; CDR3: CASNPRTDAYEQYF
D: TRBD1; length: 15; J: TRBJ2-1; V: TRBV6-1; size: .; DNA: TGTGCCAGCAAGACCGGGACAGATTCCTACAATGAGCAGTTCTTC; CDR3: CASKTGTDSYNEQFF
D: .; length: 14; J: TRBJ1-1; V: TRBV20-1; size: few; DNA: TGCAGTGCTGAGAGGCTCGGTCAGAACACTGAAGCTTTCTTT; CDR3: CSAERLGQNTEAFF
D: .; length: 17; J: TRBJ2-6; V: TRBV6-5; size: .; DNA: TGTGCCAGCAGAACTTGGGACTCTAGCTCTGGGGCCAACGTCCTGACTTTC; CDR3: CASRTWDSSSGANVLTF
D: .; length: 14; J: TRBJ1-2; V: TRBV4-3; size: .; DNA: TGCGCCAGCAGCCGAGCTACCTACAGGGATGGCTACACCTTC; CDR3: CASSRATYRDGYTF
D: TRBD1; length: 15; J: TRBJ2-3; V: TRBV30; size: many; DNA: TGTGCCTGGTATGACAGGGAACCTAGCACAGATACGCAGTATTTT; CDR3: CAWYDREPSTDTQYF